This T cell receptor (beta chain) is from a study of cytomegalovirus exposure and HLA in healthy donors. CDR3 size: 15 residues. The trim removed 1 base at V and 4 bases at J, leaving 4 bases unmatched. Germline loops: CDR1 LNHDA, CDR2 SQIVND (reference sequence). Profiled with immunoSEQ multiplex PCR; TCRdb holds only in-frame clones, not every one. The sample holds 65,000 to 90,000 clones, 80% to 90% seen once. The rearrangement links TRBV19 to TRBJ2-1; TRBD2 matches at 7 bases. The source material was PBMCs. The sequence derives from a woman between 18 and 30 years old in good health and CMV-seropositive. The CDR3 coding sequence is TGTGCCAGTAGTATAGGACCTAGCGGTTACAATGAGCAGTTCTTC. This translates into CASSIGPSGYNEQFF.